This TCR beta chain was captured by sequencing in a study of identical twins. TCRdb itself ran the 5' RACE reads through MiXCR, one entry per CDR3 protein. The sample has 250,000 or so distinct CDR3 sequences; approximately 11% are singletons. The CDR3 consists of 14 residues. Germline values: CDR1 SGHRS, CDR2 YFSETQ. The V gene lost 4 bases and the J gene lost 4 bases, with 12 bases spanning the gap. Whole-study findings and limits: While abundant cord blood beta clonotypes carried fewer insertions, memory repertoires showed no such pattern. Not following the same donors, the study drew its conclusions from cross-sectional statistical analysis. Out-of-frame alpha sequences that twins shared showed excess low generation probability.

At least ten counts were recorded for this clonotype. Its antigen remains unknown. These records were also assigned to another study, of yellow fever vaccine responses in identical twins.

Sequenced sample: memory (CD45RO+) T cells sorted from blood. The genes are TRBV5-1 and TRBJ2-1; TRBD2 is a possible D gene (6 bases). This sequence originates from a woman between 18 and 29 years old in good health. CDR3 in amino acids: CASSAGTLYNEQFF. The CDR3 DNA reads TGCGCCAGCAGCGCCGGGACTCTGTACAATGAGCAGTTCTTC.